This T cell receptor (beta chain) was obtained from a study of PD-L1 blockade in urothelial cancer. Study information: Investigators checked blood 3 weeks (second dose) and 6 weeks after treatment start.

The data were produced by immunoSEQ multiplex PCR, yet TCRdb's version contains in-frame clones alone and is incomplete. Among around 110,000 clones, 75% to 95% were seen once, and the ten largest hold 3% to 4.5%. Time point indicated: peripheral blood 6 weeks after treatment start. A total of 1 to 8 samples per patient were collected pretreatment and on-treatment. CDR3 length: 17 residues. CDR1 and CDR2 (germline): SGHVS, FQNEAQ. Trimming stripped 2 bases from V and 7 bases from J, with 18 bases between. The sequenced sample was PBMCs, obtained around atezolizumab (anti-PD-L1) treatment. V usage is TRBV7-8 and J usage is TRBJ1-6; no definite D call. The sequence came from a man in his 60s with urothelial cancer. The DNA for the CDR3 is TGTGCCAGCAGCTTACTCCTAGGGAGTTCGATCAATTCACCCCTCCACTTT. Translation gives CASSLLLGSSINSPLHF.